Listed below are T cell receptor beta chains from one sample, sequenced in a study of response to subunit inactivated influenza vaccine. MiXCR, run by TCRdb on the RT-PCR reads, gives a single entry per CDR3 protein. The sample holds hundreds of thousands of distinct CDR3 sequences, 14% seen once. Source: PBMCs from blood, taken about 14 days before vaccination. The receptors come from a man aged 45-65 years who received an inactivated influenza vaccine. Both conserved end residues are trimmed from each CDR3.

J gene: TRBJ2-1; V gene: TRBV10-1; CDR3 protein: ASSETSGGEQF
J gene: TRBJ2-7; V gene: TRBV29-1; CDR3 protein: SVDVGSYEQY
J gene: TRBJ2-1; V gene: TRBV29-1; CDR3 protein: SVEVRLAVNEQF
J gene: TRBJ2-3; V gene: TRBV28; CDR3 protein: ASSLYSGGGGTDTQY
J gene: TRBJ2-2; V gene: TRBV12-3/TRBV12-4; CDR3 protein: AIKRPDGELF
J gene: TRBJ2-2; V gene: TRBV10-2; CDR3 protein: ASSEIDQPGELF
J gene: TRBJ2-1; V gene: TRBV3-1; CDR3 protein: ASSQRGGSLSNEQF
J gene: TRBJ2-1; V gene: TRBV20-1; CDR3 protein: SARNRDYNRDFRNEQF
J gene: TRBJ2-1; V gene: TRBV20-1; CDR3 protein: SARDLNRGGNEQF
J gene: TRBJ1-1; V gene: TRBV11-3; CDR3 protein: ASSQTPGGEAF
J gene: TRBJ2-3; V gene: TRBV6-1; CDR3 protein: ASSRGLNTDTQY
J gene: TRBJ2-7; V gene: TRBV20-1; CDR3 protein: SARGLDGPYEQY
J gene: TRBJ2-5; V gene: TRBV12-3/TRBV12-4; CDR3 protein: ASSRALQGTQY
J gene: TRBJ2-7; V gene: TRBV6-2/TRBV6-3; CDR3 protein: ASSYVGGEQY
J gene: TRBJ1-5; V gene: TRBV20-1; CDR3 protein: SASRAPNQPQH
J gene: TRBJ2-1; V gene: TRBV27; CDR3 protein: ASRARTSEYNEQF
J gene: TRBJ2-1; V gene: TRBV10-3; CDR3 protein: AITGGAYNEQF
J gene: TRBJ1-1; V gene: TRBV7-9; CDR3 protein: ASSTHRGLNTEAF
J gene: TRBJ1-2; V gene: TRBV2; CDR3 protein: ASSEDRYYGYT
J gene: TRBJ2-2; V gene: TRBV4-2; CDR3 protein: ASSQGVGGGRGTGELF
J gene: TRBJ2-3; V gene: TRBV29-1; CDR3 protein: SVSSGLTDTQY
J gene: TRBJ2-4; V gene: TRBV7-2; CDR3 protein: ASSAPSGRASRGIQY
J gene: TRBJ1-2; V gene: TRBV6-2/TRBV6-3; CDR3 protein: ASSQDFYPNYGYT
J gene: TRBJ2-7; V gene: TRBV4-3; CDR3 protein: ASRTRQAGYEQY
J gene: TRBJ2-7; V gene: TRBV20-1; CDR3 protein: SAASGTGGIYEQY
J gene: TRBJ2-3; V gene: TRBV12-5; CDR3 protein: ASGRTQPSTDTQY
J gene: TRBJ2-7; V gene: TRBV20-1; CDR3 protein: SADTGGYEQY
J gene: TRBJ1-6; V gene: TRBV20-1; CDR3 protein: SAKQSSYNSPLH
J gene: TRBJ2-5; V gene: TRBV2; CDR3 protein: ASSEVARGTQY
J gene: TRBJ2-7; V gene: TRBV4-2; CDR3 protein: ASSQGTGRSYEQY
J gene: TRBJ1-2; V gene: TRBV5-1; CDR3 protein: ASSARGQGNGYT
J gene: TRBJ2-1; V gene: TRBV20-1; CDR3 protein: SAITGLANHEQF
J gene: TRBJ2-7; V gene: TRBV6-5; CDR3 protein: ASSYPGRQAYEQY
J gene: TRBJ2-1; V gene: TRBV7-9; CDR3 protein: ASSFLPGLASYNEQF
J gene: TRBJ2-1; V gene: TRBV25-1; CDR3 protein: ASSERWRGGNNEQF
J gene: TRBJ1-1; V gene: TRBV7-9; CDR3 protein: ASSPTGGGTEAF
J gene: TRBJ2-5; V gene: TRBV10-3; CDR3 protein: AISYREQETQY
J gene: TRBJ2-5; V gene: TRBV3-1; CDR3 protein: ASSQTLAGVETQY
J gene: TRBJ2-7; V gene: TRBV28; CDR3 protein: ASSLPGQGVYEQY
J gene: TRBJ2-1; V gene: TRBV5-1; CDR3 protein: ASRLGLAGGSSYNEQF
J gene: TRBJ2-3; V gene: TRBV12-5; CDR3 protein: ASGGLADTQY
J gene: TRBJ2-7; V gene: TRBV28; CDR3 protein: ASRRPGAYEQY
J gene: TRBJ2-1; V gene: TRBV6-2/TRBV6-3; CDR3 protein: ASSPLPGLADVIYNEQF
J gene: TRBJ2-2; V gene: TRBV5-1; CDR3 protein: ASSLSPSGGTGELF
J gene: TRBJ2-2; V gene: TRBV7-6; CDR3 protein: ASSLASQGGGELF
J gene: TRBJ2-5; V gene: TRBV10-1; CDR3 protein: ASSGNYQETQY
J gene: TRBJ2-7; V gene: TRBV11-3; CDR3 protein: ASSLAGGDYEQY
J gene: TRBJ1-2; V gene: TRBV20-1; CDR3 protein: SASVGSQWGSQGYGYT
J gene: TRBJ1-5; V gene: TRBV30; CDR3 protein: AWSVGVSVSNQPQH
J gene: TRBJ2-1; V gene: TRBV27; CDR3 protein: ASRPGLAGPEQF
J gene: TRBJ2-3; V gene: TRBV3-1; CDR3 protein: ASSHARSGASTDTQY
J gene: TRBJ1-6; V gene: TRBV5-1; CDR3 protein: ASSHGTGNNSPLH
J gene: TRBJ2-2; V gene: TRBV20-1; CDR3 protein: SAPPVPGLAGVKTGELF
J gene: TRBJ2-7; V gene: TRBV7-9; CDR3 protein: ASSVSGPSPYEQY
J gene: TRBJ1-2; V gene: TRBV5-1; CDR3 protein: ASSLDWAPNYGYT